These 23 T cell receptor beta chains came from one sample sequenced in a study of blood T cell repertoires in COVID-19. Clones were read by immunoSEQ multiplex PCR, and TCRdb kept only the in-frame ones, dropping some. Here the sample spans about 220,000 clones, 84% being singletons. Sequenced input: peripheral blood. Every receptor here comes from a man aged 40-49 years who had recovered from COVID-19.

CDR3 region: CASSRGLAGVYEQYF. The CDR3 nucleotides read TGCGCCAGCAGCCGAGGACTAGCGGGAGTCTACGAGCAGTACTTC. V gene TRBV4-3 combines with J gene TRBJ2-7, with 13 bases identical to TRBD2. After removal of 4 bases from V and 3 bases from J, the junction contained 3 bases not matched to a gene. Germline V CDR1 and CDR2: LGHNA, YSLEER. The CDR3 sequence is 15 residues long.

The V and J genes are TRBV12-3 or TRBV12-4 and TRBJ2-7; weak D call: TRBD1 (6 bases). Between the trimmed V and J ends, which lost 7 bases and 1 base, there was a span of 11 bases. The CDR3 length is 13 residues. The CDR3, as DNA: TGTGCCAGCAACCCCGGGACATCCTACGAGCAGTACTTC. It translates to CASNPGTSYEQYF.

This clone appeared a few times. The rearrangement joins TRBV14 to TRBJ1-4; possibly TRBD1 for D (6 bases). Germline loops: CDR1 SGHDN, CDR2 FVKESK. With 3 bases removed from V and 0 bases from J, the gap between germline ends came to 14 bases. The CDR3 consists of 17 residues. CDR3 protein: CASSQGAWGTTNEKLFF. The CDR3 bases are TGTGCCAGCAGCCAGGGGGCCTGGGGCACAACTAATGAAAAACTGTTTTTT.

This chain joins TRBV30 and TRBJ1-5; D call uncertain. V was cut by 7 bases and J by 0 bases, with 13 bases left in between. The CDR3 extends over 14 amino acids. Germline values: CDR1 GTSNPN, CDR2 SVGIG (reference sequence). The CDR3 DNA is TGTGCCTACGAATCCGGTGTTAGCAATCAGCCCCAGCATTTT. It translates to CAYESGVSNQPQHF.

The V call is TRBV7-9, the J call TRBJ2-3, with D perhaps TRBD2 (5 bases). This CDR3 region has 12 residues. V was pared by 7 bases and J by 3 bases, with 8 bases between. Germline V gives CDR1 SEHNR, CDR2 FQNEAQ (reference sequence). The CDR3 spells CASTTGTDTQYF. CDR3 coding DNA: TGTGCCAGCACCACGGGGACAGATACGCAGTATTTT. Full variable domain (missing parts from reference TRBV7-9 and TRBJ2-3): DTGVSQNPRHKITKRGQNVTFRCDPISEHNRLYWYRQTLGQGPEFLTYFQNEAQLEKSRLLSDRFSAERPKGSFSTLEIQRTEQGDSAMYLCASTTGTDTQYFGPGTRLTVL.

The sample holds a few counts of this clone. This chain joins TRBV12-3 or TRBV12-4 and TRBJ2-2, with a possible D match to TRBD2 (5 bases). V lost 3 bases and J 9 bases, leaving 11 bases between the germline ends. The length of the CDR3 is 13 residues. In nucleotides, the CDR3 is TGTGCCAGCAGTTTGGTGGGAGAGCGGGAGCTGTTTTTT. This codes for CASSLVGERELFF.

The gene calls are TRBV4-1 and TRBJ2-5; D possibly corresponds to TRBD2 (5 bases). Germline CDR1 is MGHRA and CDR2 is YSYEKL. V was shortened by 3 bases and J by 1 base, with 6 bases between the two germline ends. The CDR3 has 13 residues. The DNA for the CDR3 is TGCGCCAGCAGCCAGGGAGTCCAAGAGACCCAGTACTTC. Amino acid sequence: CASSQGVQETQYF.

The chain combines TRBV6-5 with TRBJ2-7; 9 bases line up with TRBD2. The germline V gene encodes CDR1 MNHEY and CDR2 SVGAGI. The CDR3 contains 16 residues. V shed 2 bases and J 2 bases; nucleotides not matched to a gene: 7. DNA of the CDR3: TGTGCCAGCAGTTACCTTCCGGCTAGCGGGACCTACGAGCAGTACTTC. Protein sequence: CASSYLPASGTYEQYF.

Of note for this clone: Other DNA variants within this sample encode the same CDR3. The V call is TRBV3-1 (or the pseudogene TRBV3-2), the J call TRBJ1-1; tentative D call: TRBD1 (6 bases). Germline CDR1 is LGHDT and CDR2 is YNNKEL (reference sequence). The CDR3 covers 15 residues. Trimming shortened V by 0 bases and J by 0 bases, and 8 bases separated the two germline ends. CDR3 protein: CASSQEGGLNTEAFF. CDR3 nucleotides: TGTGCCAGCAGCCAAGAGGGGGGGCTGAACACTGAAGCTTTCTTT.

In its sample, this clone was seen a few times. This rearrangement joins TRBV5-1 to TRBJ2-3; D is undetermined. The V end lost 2 bases, the J end lost 5 bases, and 12 bases lay between the germline ends. CDR1 and CDR2 from the germline V gene are SGHRS and YFSETQ. The CDR3 consists of 14 residues. DNA for the CDR3: TGCGCCAGCAGCTTTGGGTCGGGTGGAGATACGCAGTATTTT. It yields the protein CASSFGSGGDTQYF.

The J gene is TRBJ2-3, the V gene TRBV18; 11 bases agree with TRBD2. J was trimmed by 2 bases and V by 3 bases; bases with no gene match: 1. Germline V gene data show CDR1 as KGHSH and CDR2 as LQKENI. The CDR3 runs 15 residues. Here the CDR3 DNA reads TGTGCCAGCTCACCGGGACTAGCGGACACAGATACGCAGTATTTT. It is translated as CASSPGLADTDTQYF.

V gene TRBV6-2 or TRBV6-3 combines with J gene TRBJ2-2; 8 nucleotides line up with TRBD2. V gave up 7 bases and J gave up 6 bases; unmatched junction bases: 7. Germline CDR1 MNHEY, CDR2 SVGEGT. The CDR3 extends over 14 amino acids. The CDR3 DNA reads as TGTGCCAGCATCCCGGGACTAGTGGCCGGGGAGCTGTTTTTT. It yields the protein CASIPGLVAGELFF.

As concerns this clone: This same CDR3 is encoded by further DNA sequences in the sample. The V gene is TRBV18, the J gene TRBJ2-7, with TRBD1 identical over 9 bases. From germline, CDR1 is KGHSH and CDR2 LQKENI. The CDR3 covers 15 residues. The trim removed 3 bases at V and 4 bases at J, leaving 7 bases unmatched. The CDR3 DNA follows: TGTGCCAGCTCACCTCCGGGACAGGGTAGTTACGAGCAGTACTTC. Translation gives CASSPPGQGSYEQYF.

This clone was picked up one time. This chain connects TRBV6-2 or TRBV6-3 to TRBJ1-2; unclear D gene. This CDR3 region has 12 residues. Germline V gene sequence: CDR1 MNHEY, CDR2 SVGEGT. V was cut by 6 bases and J by 7 bases, with 12 bases left in between. CDR3 sequence: CASSKYYGGYTF. CDR3 coding DNA: TGTGCCAGCAGCAAATATTACGGTGGCTACACCTTC.

V and J are TRBV19 and TRBJ2-1; 13 positions agree with TRBD2. V lost 5 bases, J lost 9 bases, and 10 bases stayed unmatched. Germline V lookup: CDR1 LNHDA, CDR2 SQIVND (reference sequence). CDR3 length: 16 amino acids. CDR3 nucleotide sequence: TGTGCCAGTAGTCCGTCGACTAGCGGGAGGCCGGGTGAGCAGTTCTTC. Translating it yields CASSPSTSGRPGEQFF.

This chain links TRBV5-4 with TRBJ2-1; D is unresolved. Germline loops: CDR1 SGHNT, CDR2 YYREEE (reference sequence). The V end lost 0 bases, the J end lost 6 bases, and 13 bases lay between the germline ends. The CDR3 contains 15 residues. CDR3 sequence: CASSLDASTGNEQFF. In DNA form, the CDR3 reads TGTGCCAGCAGCTTGGATGCTAGTACGGGCAATGAGCAGTTCTTC.

This rearrangement joins TRBV3-1 (or the pseudogene TRBV3-2) to TRBJ2-1, with D possibly TRBD2 on 5 matching bases. Per the germline V gene, CDR1 is LGHDT and CDR2 is YNNKEL (reference sequence). V was clipped by 2 bases and J by 9 bases, with 17 bases between them. The CDR3 loop spans 15 amino acids. The CDR3 is CASSQRGGVASEQFF. DNA for the CDR3: TGTGCCAGCAGCCAACGAGGAGGTGTCGCAAGTGAGCAGTTCTTC.

The chain joins TRBV11-3 to TRBJ2-6; 12 bases line up with TRBD1. The germline V gene has CDR1 SGHNT and CDR2 YENEEA. The CDR3 has 17 residues. Trimming took 6 bases from V and 4 from J; bases not matched to a gene: 7. The CDR3: CASRGTGGAGGANVLTF. The CDR3 region has the DNA TGTGCCAGCAGGGGGACAGGGGGCGCGGGAGGGGCCAACGTCCTGACTTTC.

The rearrangement uses TRBV6-4 and TRBJ1-6, with TRBD1 as a possible D gene (5 bases). CDR1 MRHNA and CDR2 SNTAGT come from the germline V gene. Trimming took off 7 bases at V and 9 bases at J, with 19 bases between the two ends. The CDR3 is made up of 15 amino acids. The CDR3 region is CASIPEGRTLSPLHF. DNA for the CDR3: TGTGCCAGCATTCCTGAAGGGCGGACACTTTCACCCCTCCACTTT.

This sequence joins TRBV27 and TRBJ1-5; tentatively, D is TRBD1 (5 bases). Germline loops: CDR1 MNHEY, CDR2 SMNVEV (reference sequence). This CDR3 is 13 amino acids long. V lost 5 bases, J lost 5 bases, and 10 bases lay in between. The CDR3 nucleotides are TGTGCCAGCAGTACAGGAGGGGATCAGCCCCAGCATTTT. The encoded protein is CASSTGGDQPQHF.

The chain is built from TRBV29-1 and TRBJ2-7; D is unresolved. Trimming took 3 bases from V and 9 from J, leaving 9 bases between them. This CDR3 comprises 10 residues. CDR1 is SQVTM and CDR2 is ANQGSEA in the germline V gene. Written as DNA, the CDR3 is TGCAGCGTTGAGTCGTCTAGGCAGTACTTC. Amino acid sequence: CSVESSRQYF.

The V call is TRBV2, the J call TRBJ2-5; D call uncertain. The CDR3 is 13 residues long. V was shortened by 3 bases and J by 2 bases, with 7 bases between the two germline ends. Germline CDR1 SNHLY, CDR2 FYNNEI. The CDR3 DNA is TGTGCCAGCAGTGACGGCAGGCAAGAGACCCAGTACTTC. Its protein product is CASSDGRQETQYF.

The genes are TRBV27 and TRBJ2-5, with TRBD1 identical over 9 bases. CDR3 length: 15 residues. Germline trimming cut 5 bases from V and 4 bases from J; bases unmatched to any gene: 8. Germline values: CDR1 MNHEY, CDR2 SMNVEV (reference sequence). CDR3 protein: CASSPGDREGETQYF. CDR3 in DNA: TGTGCCAGCAGTCCCGGGGACAGGGAGGGAGAGACCCAGTACTTC.